The 23 T cell receptor beta chains given below trace back to one sample, sequenced in a study of cytomegalovirus exposure and HLA in healthy donors. Generated by immunoSEQ multiplex PCR, the TCRdb table keeps only in-frame clones and is missing some. The sample holds tens of thousands of clones, roughly 94% seen once. The material sequenced was PBMCs. These receptors originate from a woman aged 18-30 years in good health and CMV-seropositive.

The rearrangement uses TRBV4-2 and TRBJ2-1; the D gene is possibly TRBD1 (5 bases). Germline V gene sequence: CDR1 LGHNA, CDR2 YNFKEQ. V shed 4 bases and J shed 2 bases, with 15 bases lying between them. CDR3 length: 16 residues. DNA of the CDR3: TGTGCCAGCAGCCGAAGTCCCGACAGCCCCTACAATGAGCAGTTCTTC. Its translation is CASSRSPDSPYNEQFF.

Here the CDR3 reads CASSNGLGMNTEAFF. CDR3 coding DNA: TGTGCCAGCAGCAACGGACTGGGAATGAACACTGAAGCTTTCTTT. This chain connects TRBV5-4 to TRBJ1-1; D gene unclear. Germline V gene lookup returns CDR1 SGHNT and CDR2 YYREEE (reference sequence). The CDR3 extends over 15 amino acids. Trimming shortened V by 4 bases and J by 0 bases, and 13 bases separated the two germline ends.

The rearrangement links TRBV5-1 to TRBJ2-1; 12 bases agree with TRBD2. Unmatched junction bases numbered 4, after V lost 3 bases and J lost 0 bases. Germline loops: CDR1 SGHRS, CDR2 YFSETQ. CDR3 length: 17 amino acids. In nucleotides, the CDR3 is TGCGCCAGCAGCTGGGGGACTAGCGGGCGCTCCTACAATGAGCAGTTCTTC. As protein: CASSWGTSGRSYNEQFF.

This chain connects TRBV4-1 to TRBJ2-3, with 10 bases fitting TRBD2. CDR1 and CDR2 from the germline V gene are MGHRA and YSYEKL. There are 16 residues in the CDR3. V shed 5 bases and J 0 bases; nucleotides not matched to a gene: 5. Here the CDR3 DNA reads TGCGCCAGCAGCTTAACTAGCGGGACTAGCACAGATACGCAGTATTTT. Protein product: CASSLTSGTSTDTQYF.

The chain has TRBV7-9 and TRBJ1-2, with D perhaps matching TRBD1 (5 bases). This CDR3 contains 15 residues. CDR1 is SEHNR and CDR2 is FQNEAQ in the germline V gene (reference sequence). The ends were cut back, 4 bases at V and 4 bases at J, with 16 bases in the middle. CDR3 sequence: CASSSLPGHLYGYTF. CDR3 sequence (DNA): TGTGCCAGCAGCTCCTTACCCGGACACCTCTATGGCTACACCTTC.

This chain uses TRBV10-2 with TRBJ1-2; TRBD1 is a possible D gene (5 bases). The CDR3 is 14 residues long. Germline CDR1 and CDR2: WSHSY and SAAADI. Deletions cut 7 bases from V and 8 bases from J, with 20 bases between. CDR3 nucleotide sequence: TGCGCCAGCAACCAAGCCGGGGGTTGGGAAGGCTACACCTTC. It yields the protein CASNQAGGWEGYTF.

The chain carries TRBV30 and TRBJ1-1, with D tentatively TRBD1 (5 bases). The length of the CDR3 is 13 residues. The V end lost 5 bases, the J end lost 4 bases, and 14 bases lay between the germline ends. CDR1 and CDR2 from the germline V gene are GTSNPN and SVGIG (reference sequence). CDR3 bases: TGTGCCTGGGCAACGACAGTTGGCACTGAAGCTTTCTTT. Amino acid sequence: CAWATTVGTEAFF.

J is TRBJ1-1 and V is TRBV7-2, with D tentatively TRBD1 (5 bases). Trimming took off 5 bases at V and 10 bases at J, with 17 bases between the two ends. The CDR3 consists of 13 residues. From germline, CDR1 is SGHTA and CDR2 FQGNSA. The CDR3 loop reads CASSSRQSGGAFF. The CDR3 DNA reads TGTGCCAGCAGCAGCAGACAGTCAGGCGGAGCTTTCTTT.

The chain is built from TRBV14 and TRBJ2-7; D is possibly TRBD1 (6 bases). The V and J ends lost 1 base and 3 bases respectively, with 10 bases between them. This CDR3 spans 14 amino acids. Germline V gene lookup returns CDR1 SGHDN and CDR2 FVKESK. The CDR3 DNA is TGTGCCAGCAGCCAAGGACAGGCCGGCTACGAGCAGTACTTC. Protein sequence: CASSQGQAGYEQYF. The whole variable domain, remainder taken from reference TRBV14 and TRBJ2-7, is EAGVTQFPSHSVIEKGQTVTLRCDPISGHDNLYWYRRVMGKEIKFLLHFVKESKQDESGMPNNRFLAERTGGTYSTLKVQPAELEDSGVYFCASSQGQAGYEQYFGPGTRLTVT.

CDR3 sequence reads: CASSYPGQPEQFF. The CDR3, as DNA: TGTGCCAGCAGTTACCCAGGACAGCCTGAGCAGTTCTTC. This chain connects TRBV6-5 to TRBJ2-1, with D possibly being TRBD1 (6 bases). CDR3 length equals 13 residues. The V end lost 2 bases, the J end lost 9 bases, and 11 bases lay between the germline ends. The germline CDR1 and CDR2 sequences are MNHEY and SVGAGI.

This clone has a single count. V gene TRBV7-2 combines with J gene TRBJ1-1; D unclear. The CDR3 totals 14 residues. Deletions cut 1 base from V and 1 base from J, with 7 bases between. Germline V lookup: CDR1 SGHTA, CDR2 FQGNSA. The CDR3 region has the DNA TGTGCCAGCAGCTTAGTCACCAGGAACACTGAAGCTTTCTTT. Protein sequence: CASSLVTRNTEAFF.

In its sample, this clone was seen once. The rearrangement joins TRBV4-1 to TRBJ2-1, with D perhaps matching TRBD1 (5 bases). Deletions cut 0 bases from V and 8 bases from J, with 11 bases between. The CDR3 is 14 amino acids. Germline V gene sequence: CDR1 MGHRA, CDR2 YSYEKL. CDR3 coding DNA: TGCGCCAGCAGCCAAGACGACCAGGGCTATGAGCAGTTCTTC. Translation: CASSQDDQGYEQFF.

The chain employs TRBV5-1 and TRBJ2-7; tentatively, D is TRBD1 (7 bases). The germline V and J ends were trimmed by 4 bases and 0 bases, with 14 bases remaining between them. The CDR3 covers 15 residues. Germline V CDR1 and CDR2: SGHRS, YFSETQ. The DNA for the CDR3 is TGCGCCAGCAGCGGAGGGACAGTCAGCTCCTACGAGCAGTACTTC. Translation gives CASSGGTVSSYEQYF.

The chain employs TRBV9 and TRBJ2-1; 7 bases are a match to TRBD2. The CDR3 is made up of 15 amino acids. Trimming at V came to 0 bases and at J to 15 bases, leaving 15 bases not matched to a gene. Germline CDR1 reads SGDLS; CDR2 reads YYNGEE. The CDR3 nucleotides are TGTGCCAGCAGCGTAGAAGGGACTACTACAATGAGTATGTTCTTC. This encodes CASSVEGTTTMSMFF.

V and J are TRBV7-9 and TRBJ2-7; possibly TRBD1 for D (6 bases). The V and J ends lost 2 bases and 5 bases respectively, with 13 bases between them. The length of the CDR3 is 14 residues. The germline gives CDR1 SEHNR, CDR2 FQNEAQ (reference sequence). This chain's CDR3 is CASSLYRGLDEQYF. In nucleotides, the CDR3 is TGTGCCAGCAGCTTATATAGGGGGTTGGACGAGCAGTACTTC. The full variable domain, in which reference TRBV7-9 and TRBJ2-7 provide the parts outside the CDR3, is DTGVSQNPRHKITKRGQNVTFRCDPISEHNRLYWYRQTLGQGPEFLTYFQNEAQLEKSRLLSDRFSAERPKGSFSTLEIQRTEQGDSAMYLCASSLYRGLDEQYFGPGTRLTVT.

V and J are TRBV6-1 and TRBJ1-5; D may be TRBD1 (5 bases). This CDR3 region has 16 residues. The V gene lost 1 base and the J gene lost 2 bases, with 12 bases spanning the gap. The V gene's germline CDR1 is MNHNS and CDR2 SASEGT. The CDR3 sequence is CASSEDLGAGNQPQHF. The CDR3 DNA reads TGTGCCAGCAGTGAAGATCTAGGGGCAGGCAATCAGCCCCAGCATTTT.

The chain joins TRBV4-1 to TRBJ2-3, with 7 bases fitting TRBD1. This CDR3 is 17 amino acids long. Germline lookup yields CDR1 MGHRA and CDR2 YSYEKL. Germline trimming cut 1 base from V and 1 base from J; bases unmatched to any gene: 8. Here the CDR3 reads CASSQAPGGRGTDTQYF. In DNA form, the CDR3 reads TGCGCCAGCAGCCAAGCTCCAGGGGGTCGGGGCACAGATACGCAGTATTTT.

V usage is TRBV5-6 and J usage is TRBJ1-1; D not resolved. Germline CDR1 is SGHDT and CDR2 is YYEEEE. V was trimmed by 2 bases and J by 4 bases, leaving 12 bases between them. The length of the CDR3 is 14 residues. CDR3 protein: CASSFLLGLTEAFF. The CDR3 coding sequence is TGTGCCAGCAGCTTCCTGTTGGGCCTCACTGAAGCTTTCTTT. Based on the CDR3 plus reference TRBV5-6 and TRBJ1-1, the full variable domain is DAGVTQSPTHLIKTRGQQVTLRCSPKSGHDTVSWYQQALGQGPQFIFQYYEEEERQRGNFPDRFSGHQFPNYSSELNVNALLLGDSALYLCASSFLLGLTEAFFGQGTRLTVV.

This clone was picked up a small number of times. The V and J genes are TRBV7-2 and TRBJ2-3; 11 nucleotides line up with TRBD2. V lost 4 bases, J lost 6 bases, and 9 bases stayed unmatched. Germline CDR1 is SGHTA and CDR2 is FQGNSA. The CDR3 spans 16 residues. In nucleotides, the CDR3 is TGTGCCAGCAGCTCCCGTAGCGGGGGGGCCATCGATACGCAGTATTTT. Protein: CASSSRSGGAIDTQYF.

The rearrangement links TRBV6-5 to TRBJ2-7; D remains ambiguous. V was cut by 7 bases and J by 2 bases, with 18 bases left in between. Germline lookup yields CDR1 MNHEY and CDR2 SVGAGI. The CDR3 consists of 15 residues. The DNA of the CDR3 is TGTGCCAGCATGAGAGGCCTCAAAAGTACCTACGAGCAGTACTTC. Its translation: CASMRGLKSTYEQYF.

This clone appeared once. The J gene is TRBJ1-1, the V gene TRBV19; a possible D gene is TRBD1 (5 bases). Germline CDR1 LNHDA, CDR2 SQIVND (reference sequence). V was cut by 8 bases and J by 0 bases, with 10 bases left in between. This CDR3 has 13 amino acids. The CDR3 DNA follows: TGTGCCAGTTCGGGGGGTCTGAACACTGAAGCTTTCTTT. Amino acid sequence: CASSGGLNTEAFF.

This chain uses TRBV29-1 with TRBJ2-2, with D possibly being TRBD2 (6 bases). V gave up 6 bases and J gave up 1 base, with 12 bases separating them. Germline assignment: CDR1 SQVTM and CDR2 ANQGSEA. The CDR3 extends over 14 amino acids. In DNA form, the CDR3 reads TGCAGCGTGCGGGGCATCCAGAACACCGGGGAGCTGTTTTTT. It codes for CSVRGIQNTGELFF.

This chain uses TRBV9 with TRBJ1-6, with D unresolved. CDR1 and CDR2 (germline): SGDLS, YYNGEE. CDR3 size: 15 residues. V shed 2 bases and J shed 7 bases, with 13 bases lying between them. CDR3 nucleotide sequence: TGTGCCAGCAGCGTCCTCCCGGGAGGCAATTCACCCCTCCACTTT. It specifies CASSVLPGGNSPLHF.